A single sample is the source of the 24 T cell receptor beta chains below, sequenced in a study of cytomegalovirus exposure and HLA in healthy donors. Primers included in the PCR were 60 Vbeta and 13 Jbeta primers. Data came from immunoSEQ multiplex PCR; TCRdb stores just in-frame clones and leaves some out. This table holds 200,000 to 250,000 clones, 76% found once. Specimen: PBMCs. These receptor sequences come from a young man in good health and CMV-seronegative.

The V and J genes are TRBV7-9 and TRBJ2-3, with 10 bases identical to TRBD2. CDR3 length: 15 residues. With 1 base clipped from V and 6 bases from J, the junction kept 4 bases outside the gene matches. CDR1 and CDR2 from the germline V gene are SEHNR and FQNEAQ (reference sequence). The CDR3 region is CASSLETSGIDTQYF. As DNA, the CDR3 is TGTGCCAGCAGCTTAGAAACTAGCGGGATTGATACGCAGTATTTT.

The CDR3 here is CASSLSTGGLYGYTF. CDR3 coding DNA: TGTGCCAGCAGTTTATCGACAGGGGGCCTCTATGGCTACACCTTC. V and J are TRBV27 and TRBJ1-2; 10 bases agree with TRBD1. The CDR3 sequence is 15 residues long. The J segment lost 4 bases and the V segment lost 0 bases, leaving 2 bases of the junction unmatched. In germline, CDR1 is MNHEY, CDR2 SMNVEV (reference sequence).

There are a few counts of this clone. The gene calls are TRBV15 and TRBJ1-2, with D perhaps matching TRBD1 (6 bases). CDR1 and CDR2 (germline): LNHNV, YYDKDF (reference sequence). Trimming pared 0 bases from V and 7 bases from J, leaving 18 bases between. The CDR3 length is 16 residues. The CDR3 DNA follows: TGTGCCACCAGCAGAGATCTTGTAGGGGGATCGGCTGGCTACACCTTC. It encodes CATSRDLVGGSAGYTF.

CDR3 DNA sequence: TGTGCCAGCAGCTCCCCCGGGGGCACTGAAGCTTTCTTT. It specifies CASSSPGGTEAFF. The rearrangement links TRBV9 to TRBJ1-1; perhaps TRBD1 as D (5 bases). V was shortened by 4 bases and J by 4 bases, with 11 bases between the two germline ends. The CDR3 consists of 13 residues. Per the germline V gene, CDR1 is SGDLS and CDR2 is YYNGEE.

V gene TRBV19 combines with J gene TRBJ2-6; D is ambiguous. V was trimmed by 7 bases and J by 4 bases, leaving 23 bases between them. Per the germline V gene, CDR1 is LNHDA and CDR2 is SQIVND (reference sequence). This CDR3 contains 18 residues. The CDR3 sequence is CASTTRVTGLEGANVLTF. The DNA for the CDR3 is TGTGCCAGTACCACCCGGGTAACGGGTTTGGAAGGGGCCAACGTCCTGACTTTC.

The gene calls are TRBV7-3 and TRBJ2-3; D is unresolved. Trimming removed 5 bases from V and 1 base from J, with 16 bases in between. This CDR3 spans 16 amino acids. From germline, CDR1 is SGHTA and CDR2 FQGTGA. In DNA form, the CDR3 reads TGTGCCAGCAGCCGGAGCCCTCTAACTGGCACAGATACGCAGTATTTT. Translation gives CASSRSPLTGTDTQYF.

This rearrangement joins TRBV9 to TRBJ1-2, with D unclear. V lost 0 bases and J lost 8, with 17 bases in between. The CDR3 runs to 15 residues. From germline, CDR1 is SGDLS and CDR2 YYNGEE. CDR3 residues: CASSVGARVEVGYTF. The CDR3 nucleotides are TGTGCCAGCAGCGTAGGAGCGCGGGTGGAGGTCGGCTACACCTTC.

The CDR3 here is CSVGQGPLAESTDTQYF. CDR3 sequence (DNA): TGCAGCGTGGGACAGGGTCCGCTAGCGGAGAGCACAGATACGCAGTATTTT. The chain is built from TRBV29-1 and TRBJ2-3, with TRBD1 identical over 9 bases. Germline lookup yields CDR1 SQVTM and CDR2 ANQGSEA. This CDR3 has 17 amino acids. After removal of 6 bases from V and 0 bases from J, the junction contained 13 bases not matched to a gene.

V usage is TRBV4-1 and J usage is TRBJ2-1, with TRBD2 matching 10 bases. Germline trimming cut 5 bases from V and 9 bases from J; bases unmatched to any gene: 19. CDR3 length equals 18 residues. Germline loops: CDR1 MGHRA, CDR2 YSYEKL. CDR3 sequence (DNA): TGCGCCAGCAGCTCCCGCACTAGCGGGAACTCCTTCATCGGTGAGCAGTTCTTC. It yields the protein CASSSRTSGNSFIGEQFF.

V usage is TRBV15 and J usage is TRBJ2-5, with no clear D. Judging by the DNA end, TRBJ2-7 fits better; the J call may be wrong. The CDR3 runs to 15 residues. Germline CDR1 LNHNV, CDR2 YYDKDF (reference sequence). The CDR3 DNA reads TGTGCCACCAGCAGAGATCGAGTTTACTCCTACGAGCAGTACTTC. This encodes CATSRDRVYSYEQYF.

There are a few counts of this clone. CDR3: CASSLRRGPGGNQPQHF. In DNA form, the CDR3 reads TGCGCCAGCAGCTTGCGGCGGGGGCCCGGGGGCAATCAGCCCCAGCATTTT. The rearrangement uses TRBV5-1 and TRBJ1-5, with TRBD1 as a possible D gene (6 bases). Per the germline V gene, CDR1 is SGHRS and CDR2 is YFSETQ. V was trimmed by 1 base and J by 2 bases, leaving 16 bases between them. This CDR3 spans 17 amino acids.

The chain is built from TRBV6-5 and TRBJ2-7, with TRBD1 as a possible D gene (6 bases). The CDR3 runs to 12 residues. Germline-derived CDR1 and CDR2 are MNHEY and SVGAGI. The ends were cut back, 5 bases at V and 3 bases at J, with 8 bases in the middle. CDR3 sequence (DNA): TGTGCCAGCAGTCCCAGGGGCTACGAGCAGTACTTC. Its translation is CASSPRGYEQYF.

This chain links TRBV2 with TRBJ1-5; TRBD1 matches 7 bases. Looked up from germline, CDR1 is SNHLY and CDR2 is FYNNEI. Trimming cost V 2 bases and J 6 bases; bases outside gene matches: 7. CDR3 length: 15 residues. CDR3 sequence (DNA): TGTGCCAGCAGTGAATGGACAGGCCGAAGTCAGCCCCAGCATTTT. It specifies CASSEWTGRSQPQHF.

The chain couples TRBV6-1 to TRBJ2-7, with 8 positions matching TRBD2. The CDR3 loop spans 16 amino acids. Germline values: CDR1 MNHNS, CDR2 SASEGT. V was pared by 4 bases and J by 4 bases, with 12 bases of the junction left unmatched. The CDR3 reads CASSVSLAGLGYEQYF. The CDR3 nucleotides are TGTGCCAGCAGTGTTAGCCTAGCGGGCTTAGGGTACGAGCAGTACTTC.

The chain carries TRBV7-3 and TRBJ2-2; 12 bases are a match to TRBD2. J lost 3 bases, V lost 6 bases, and 5 bases had no gene match. CDR1 and CDR2 from the germline V gene are SGHTA and FQGTGA. This CDR3 has 16 amino acids. The CDR3, as DNA: TGTGCCAGCAGTCGAGGACTAGCGGGATACACCGGGGAGCTGTTTTTT. Its translation: CASSRGLAGYTGELFF.

The chain recombines TRBV6-5 with TRBJ2-5; no definite D call. The CDR3 consists of 12 residues. Germline V gene data show CDR1 as MNHEY and CDR2 as SVGAGI. V lost 9 bases to trimming and J lost 4 bases, with 12 bases between them. The chain's CDR3 is CASRFGGETQYF. The DNA for the CDR3 is TGTGCCAGTAGATTTGGCGGAGAGACCCAGTACTTC.

This clone has just a few counts. This rearrangement joins TRBV27 to TRBJ2-7; no firm D call. Germline CDR1 reads MNHEY; CDR2 reads SMNVEV (reference sequence). Trimming pared 2 bases from V and 4 bases from J, leaving 15 bases between. The CDR3 spans 15 residues. The CDR3 region is CASSLLPADPYEQYF. The CDR3 region has the DNA TGTGCCAGCAGTTTACTTCCCGCGGATCCTTACGAGCAGTACTTC.

The chain uses TRBV2 and TRBJ2-7; 8 nucleotides align to TRBD2. Per germline, CDR1 SNHLY and CDR2 FYNNEI. This CDR3 is 14 amino acids long. V lost 4 bases, J lost 2 bases, and 4 bases stayed unmatched. In DNA, the CDR3 is TGTGCCAGCAGTGCGACTAGCGTGACCTACGAGCAGTACTTC. Translating gives CASSATSVTYEQYF.

V gene TRBV5-6 combines with J gene TRBJ2-3; perhaps TRBD1 as D (6 bases). The germline V gene has CDR1 SGHDT and CDR2 YYEEEE. This CDR3 region has 13 residues. Trimming shortened V by 4 bases and J by 8 bases, and 14 bases separated the two germline ends. In DNA form, the CDR3 reads TGTGCCAGCAGCACAGACAGAGGGGGTACGCAGTATTTT. Residues: CASSTDRGGTQYF.

The rearrangement uses TRBV5-4 and TRBJ1-1, with 11 bases aligning to TRBD1. The ends lost 0 bases at V and 11 bases at J; junction bases unmatched: 6. Per germline, CDR1 SGHNT and CDR2 YYREEE (reference sequence). The CDR3 totals 14 residues. CDR3 DNA: TGTGCCAGCAGCTTGGGGGACAGGGGGTCGGCCGCTTTCTTT. Translation: CASSLGDRGSAAFF.

The chain is built from TRBV10-1 and TRBJ1-5, with a possible D match to TRBD1 (5 bases). Germline CDR1 reads WNHNN; CDR2 reads SYGVQD (reference sequence). The CDR3 runs to 13 residues. Trimming shortened V by 4 bases and J by 6 bases, and 10 bases separated the two germline ends. The CDR3 region has the DNA TGCGCCAGCAGTGCCGGGGGTAGTCAGCCCCAGCATTTT. This translates into CASSAGGSQPQHF.

This chain joins TRBV6-1 and TRBJ2-5; 8 bases agree with TRBD1. V shed 3 bases, J shed 5 bases, and the junction held 8 bases outside the gene matches. This CDR3 has 15 residues. From germline, CDR1 is MNHNS and CDR2 SASEGT. As DNA, the CDR3 is TGTGCCAGCAGTGATATGGCAGGGGGCCATGAGACCCAGTACTTC. Encoded protein: CASSDMAGGHETQYF.

This clone was observed a few times. The genes are TRBV6-5 and TRBJ2-3; TRBD1 matches 8 bases. J was trimmed by 7 bases and V by 6 bases; bases with no gene match: 12. The germline CDR1 and CDR2 sequences are MNHEY and SVGAGI. The CDR3 totals 15 residues. The CDR3 DNA is TGTGCCAGCAGCCCTGGGGCAGGGGGCGCAAATACGCAGTATTTT. It specifies CASSPGAGGANTQYF.

The V call is TRBV7-9, the J call TRBJ2-7; TRBD2 matches at 7 bases. CDR3 size: 14 residues. Germline trimming cut 1 base from V and 1 base from J; bases unmatched to any gene: 1. Germline CDR1 reads SEHNR; CDR2 reads FQNEAQ (reference sequence). The CDR3 coding sequence is TGTGCCAGCAGCTTAGGAGCGGGATCCTACGAGCAGTACTTC. Its translation is CASSLGAGSYEQYF.